What follows are 8 T cell receptor beta chains derived from one specimen sequenced in a study of spatial heterogeneity in lung cancer. Specified time point: sample taken at primary tumor resection. Findings and caveats of the study: Counts of expanded alpha and beta TCRs within tumors tracked the tumor nonsynonymous mutation count.

TCRdb called the 5' RACE reads again in MiXCR, with one record for every CDR3 protein. This repertoire shows some 15,000 distinct CDR3 sequences, roughly 7.3% found once; its top ten account for 8.9%. What these receptors recognize is not known. Sequencing was performed on lung tumor tissue, taken at surgery. These TCRs come from a male donor with early-stage non-small cell lung cancer.

By frequency in the sample, this clonotype is medium-sized. The genes are TRBV6-5 and TRBJ2-1, with 7 positions matching TRBD1. Germline V CDR1 and CDR2: MNHEY, SVGAGI. CDR3 length: 18 residues. V was pared by 5 bases and J by 0 bases, with 13 bases of the junction left unmatched. The CDR3 sequence is CASSAQRRTGRSYNEQFF. The CDR3 bases are TGTGCCAGCAGTGCGCAACGACGGACAGGTCGCTCCTACAATGAGCAGTTCTTC.

This chain connects TRBV30 to TRBJ2-3; 9 bases fit TRBD2. Trimming cost V 0 bases and J 3 bases; bases outside gene matches: 1. The V gene's germline CDR1 is GTSNPN and CDR2 SVGIG (reference sequence). The CDR3 is 14 amino acids. The DNA for the CDR3 is TGTGCCTGGAGTGTGGGACTAGCAACAGATACGCAGTATTTT. Translated, it gives CAWSVGLATDTQYF.

This clonotype was counted only a few times. The chain joins TRBV24-1 to TRBJ2-5, with TRBD1 as a possible D gene (6 bases). From germline, CDR1 is KGHDR and CDR2 SFDVKD. The CDR3 loop spans 18 amino acids. V lost 3 bases and J lost 1, with 20 bases in between. The CDR3 protein is CATSDPLGQPFLQETQYF. DNA for the CDR3: TGTGCCACCAGTGATCCTCTAGGACAGCCATTCCTCCAAGAGACCCAGTACTTC.

This clonotype was seen many times. The rearrangement joins TRBV7-9 to TRBJ1-2; D is uncertain. The CDR3 is 13 amino acids. V was pared by 1 base and J by 8 bases, with 11 bases between. CDR1 SEHNR and CDR2 FQNEAQ come from the germline V gene (reference sequence). The CDR3 nucleotides read TGTGCCAGCAGCTTAGTAGGCAGGACGGGCTACACCTTC. As protein: CASSLVGRTGYTF.

This clonotype was recorded at least ten times. The gene calls are TRBV12-3 or TRBV12-4 and TRBJ2-3; D ambiguous. There are 15 residues in the CDR3. V lost 7 bases and J lost 2, with 16 bases in between. The CDR3 sequence: CASKRRRSDTDTQYF. Here the CDR3 DNA reads TGTGCCAGCAAACGAAGGCGGTCCGACACAGATACGCAGTATTTT.

This clonotype was counted only a few times. Written as DNA, the CDR3 is TGCGCCAGCAGCTTGGGACAGGGTGAAGCTTTCTTT. Translated, it gives CASSLGQGEAFF. The chain is built from TRBV5-1 and TRBJ1-1; 7 bases map to TRBD1. The CDR3 length is 12 residues. Germline V gives CDR1 SGHRS, CDR2 YFSETQ. V lost 0 bases to trimming and J lost 7 bases; unmatched junction nucleotides: 0.

The table lists this clonotype with a few counts. This CDR3 reads CSVPGRNQETQYF. CDR3 DNA: TGCAGTGTTCCGGGACGGAACCAAGAGACCCAGTACTTC. V is TRBV20-1 and J is TRBJ2-5, with D tentatively TRBD1 or TRBD2 (5 bases each). With 7 bases removed from V and 0 bases from J, the gap between germline ends came to 12 bases. The CDR3 runs 13 residues. Germline values: CDR1 DFQATT, CDR2 SNEGSKA (reference sequence).

By sample fraction, this clonotype is medium-sized. The chain employs TRBV5-4 and TRBJ1-2; D perhaps matches TRBD1 (6 bases). Trimming removed 4 bases at V and 6 bases at J, with 19 bases between. Germline lookup yields CDR1 SGHNT and CDR2 YYREEE (reference sequence). The CDR3 has 15 amino acids. The CDR3 protein is CASSRGHGSYDGYTF. The CDR3 coding sequence is TGTGCCAGCAGCCGGGGACACGGAAGCTATGATGGCTACACCTTC.